This entry is about one T cell receptor (beta chain). Its target is not known. These data belong to a study of T cells in narcolepsy. Across the whole study: Patients with NT1 or NT2 and healthy control donors were enrolled.

Sequenced by immunoSEQ multiplex PCR; TCRdb stores in-frame clones only, minus some. The sample consists of around 18,000 clones, roughly 72% of them appearing once. Points from the study as a whole: HCRT-specific and TRIB2-specific autoreactive clonotypes appeared among same-patient CSF and blood CD4+ clonotypes. Autoreactive clonotypes reportedly recurred in blood of same and different patients, not controls.

This CDR3 is 12 amino acids long. Trimming cost V 7 bases and J 3 bases; bases outside gene matches: 3. In germline, CDR1 is SEHNR, CDR2 FQNEAQ (reference sequence). This receptor was identified in a human donor with narcolepsy. Sequenced material: CD45RA- memory CD8+ T cells from PBMCs. This rearrangement joins TRBV7-9 to TRBJ2-7, with 7 bases lining up with TRBD1. The CDR3 bases are TGTGCCAGCAACTGGGACAGCTACGAGCAGTACTTC. Translation: CASNWDSYEQYF.